Shown below are 28 T cell receptor beta chains from a single sample sequenced in a study of cytomegalovirus exposure and HLA in healthy donors. Primers included in the PCR were 60 Vbeta and 13 Jbeta primers. Using immunoSEQ multiplex PCR, the repertoire was profiled, and TCRdb retains in-frame clones only, with some absent. The sample records 60,000 to 70,000 clones, approximately 75% being singletons. Sequences were obtained from PBMCs. Receptors originate from a man aged 55 to 70 in good health and CMV-seropositive.

This clone has a handful of counts. The chain has TRBV6-1 and TRBJ2-2; weak D call: TRBD2 (7 bases). V was trimmed by 10 bases and J by 5 bases, leaving 14 bases between them. This CDR3 is 13 amino acids long. Germline lookup yields CDR1 MNHNS and CDR2 SASEGT. CDR3 residues: CATGEGVTGELFF. The CDR3 nucleotides are TGTGCCACCGGGGAGGGGGTGACCGGGGAGCTGTTTTTT.

This clone turned up a few times. This chain uses TRBV29-1 with TRBJ1-1, with D possibly being TRBD1 (6 bases). V was shortened by 0 bases and J by 10 bases, with 24 bases between the two germline ends. The V gene's germline CDR1 is SQVTM and CDR2 ANQGSEA. This CDR3 is built from 16 residues. For the CDR3, the DNA is TGCAGCGTTGAAGATCAGCAAAGACAGGACCTAGTTGGAGCTTTCTTT. This sequence encodes CSVEDQQRQDLVGAFF. Using reference TRBV29-1 and TRBJ1-1 for the parts outside the CDR3, the full variable domain is SAVISQKPSRDICQRGTSLTIQCQVDSQVTMMFWYRQQPGQSLTLIATANQGSEATYESGFVIDKFPISRPNLTFSTLTVSNMSPEDSSIYLCSVEDQQRQDLVGAFFGQGTRLTVV.

CDR3 DNA: TGTGCCAGCAGTTACAGGGACTTACACAATGAGCAGTTCTTC. Translation gives CASSYRDLHNEQFF. The chain links TRBV6-5 to TRBJ2-1, with D possibly being TRBD2 (6 bases). This CDR3 spans 14 amino acids. Germline V lookup: CDR1 MNHEY, CDR2 SVGAGI. The V and J ends lost 2 bases and 5 bases respectively, with 10 bases between them.

A word on this clone: One end of the junction fails to match germline, which may point to a read error. The chain carries TRBV7-7 and TRBJ2-5, with TRBD2 matching over 7 bases. This CDR3 has 13 residues. In germline, CDR1 is SSHAT, CDR2 FNYEAQ (reference sequence). The CDR3 is CASSGNSGETQYF. The CDR3 nucleotides are TGTGCTAGCAGCGGCAATAGCGGGGAGACCCAGTACTTC.

The chain links TRBV5-5 to TRBJ1-1, with 7 bases aligning to TRBD1. Per the germline V gene, CDR1 is SGHKS and CDR2 is YYEKEE (reference sequence). With 4 bases clipped from V and 6 bases from J, the junction kept 9 bases outside the gene matches. This CDR3 has 14 amino acids. CDR3: CASSPLLGTAEAFF. The CDR3, as DNA: TGTGCCAGCAGCCCGCTCCTCGGGACAGCTGAAGCTTTCTTT.

CDR3 loop: CASKTTGGHTEAFF. The CDR3 bases are TGTGCCAGCAAAACGACAGGGGGGCACACTGAAGCTTTCTTT. This chain uses TRBV6-4 with TRBJ1-1; 9 bases agree with TRBD1. This CDR3 contains 14 residues. The ends lost 7 bases at V and 3 bases at J; junction bases unmatched: 6. The V gene's germline CDR1 is MRHNA and CDR2 SNTAGT.

The chain is built from TRBV4-2 and TRBJ1-2; a weak D match, TRBD1 (6 bases). The CDR3 runs 15 residues. The germline V gene has CDR1 LGHNA and CDR2 YNFKEQ. The V gene lost 3 bases and the J gene lost 4 bases, with 15 bases spanning the gap. CDR3 amino acids: CASSQVQGTSYGYTF. The CDR3 DNA follows: TGTGCCAGCAGCCAGGTACAGGGAACCTCCTATGGCTACACCTTC.

This chain joins TRBV1 and TRBJ2-7; the D segment call TRBD2 is taken from the table without a DNA check. TRBV1 is a pseudogene segment. This CDR3 region has 17 residues. The CDR3 is CTSTLPPGGGLPREQYF. The DNA of the CDR3 is TGCACCAGCACCCTACCCCCGGGGGGAGGGCTACCCCGCGAGCAGTACTTC.

The chain carries TRBV20-1 and TRBJ1-1, with TRBD1 matching over 9 bases. CDR1 is DFQATT, CDR2 SNEGSKA, per germline (reference sequence). CDR3 size: 11 residues. The ends lost 8 bases at V and 12 bases at J; junction bases unmatched: 10. The CDR3 loop reads CSFLRDRESFF. DNA for the CDR3: TGCAGTTTTCTCCGGGACAGGGAATCTTTCTTT.

This clone was seen more than once but under ten times. The V call is TRBV6-4, the J call TRBJ2-3; 8 bases are a match to TRBD2. The V segment lost 3 bases and the J segment 2 bases; nucleotides outside the gene matches: 1. The germline CDR1 and CDR2 sequences are MRHNA and SNTAGT. This CDR3 is built from 14 residues. CDR3 loop: CASSERGATDTQYF. The CDR3 DNA reads as TGTGCCAGCAGTGAGCGGGGGGCCACAGATACGCAGTATTTT.

This rearrangement joins TRBV2 to TRBJ1-5, with D possibly being TRBD1 (5 bases). V lost 3 bases and J 0 bases, leaving 6 bases between the germline ends. The length of the CDR3 is 14 residues. Germline V lookup: CDR1 SNHLY, CDR2 FYNNEI. The chain's CDR3 is CASSEGLSNQPQHF. CDR3 nucleotides: TGTGCCAGCAGTGAGGGACTTAGCAATCAGCCCCAGCATTTT.

This sequence joins TRBV7-9 and TRBJ2-2, with a possible D match to TRBD1 (5 bases). The CDR3 is 15 amino acids. Germline V lookup: CDR1 SEHNR, CDR2 FQNEAQ (reference sequence). V was cut by 7 bases and J by 2 bases, with 14 bases left in between. CDR3 in DNA: TGTGCCAGCAACTTTAAGGGGAAAAACACCGGGGAGCTGTTTTTT. Protein: CASNFKGKNTGELFF.

The rearrangement joins TRBV5-6 to TRBJ2-4; tentatively, D is TRBD1 (5 bases). The ends were cut back, 0 bases at V and 0 bases at J, with 13 bases in the middle. CDR1 and CDR2 from the germline V gene are SGHDT and YYEEEE. This CDR3 region has 17 residues. CDR3 nucleotide sequence: TGTGCCAGCAGCTTGGGCCAGGGATTTCTAGCCAAAAACATTCAGTACTTC. It is translated as CASSLGQGFLAKNIQYF.

CDR3 amino acids: CAISPHDLDRGTGELFF. The CDR3 DNA reads as TGTGCCATCAGTCCACACGACCTCGACAGGGGCACCGGGGAGCTGTTTTTT. The chain joins TRBV10-3 to TRBJ2-2; 8 bases map to TRBD1. Trimming removed 5 bases from V and 4 bases from J; junction bases left unmatched: 12. The CDR3 runs to 17 residues. Germline-derived CDR1 and CDR2 are ENHRY and SYGVKD.

CDR3 sequence reads: CSARVGISKYF. The CDR3 nucleotides read TGCAGTGCTAGAGTCGGGATCTCTAAGTACTTC. This chain joins TRBV20-1 and TRBJ2-5, with TRBD2 as a possible D gene (5 bases). The ends were cut back, 1 base at V and 12 bases at J, with 12 bases in the middle. The CDR3 length is 11 residues. Germline V gene lookup returns CDR1 DFQATT and CDR2 SNEGSKA (reference sequence).

This rearrangement joins TRBV6-5 to TRBJ1-1; 7 nucleotides agree with TRBD1. The length of the CDR3 is 13 residues. The germline V gene encodes CDR1 MNHEY and CDR2 SVGAGI. V shed 5 bases and J 5 bases; nucleotides not matched to a gene: 5. The CDR3 here is CASSATGATEAFF. DNA for the CDR3: TGTGCCAGCAGTGCCACAGGGGCTACTGAAGCTTTCTTT.

The genes are TRBV5-1 and TRBJ1-3, with TRBD1 as a possible D gene (5 bases). CDR1 is SGHRS, CDR2 YFSETQ, per germline. The CDR3 is 16 residues long. Trimming shortened V by 1 base and J by 0 bases, and 11 bases separated the two germline ends. The CDR3 loop reads CASSLQGSGSGNTIYF. The CDR3 DNA follows: TGCGCCAGCAGCTTGCAGGGATCCGGCTCTGGAAACACCATATATTTT. Using reference TRBV5-1 and TRBJ1-3 for the parts outside the CDR3, the full variable domain is KAGVTQTPRYLIKTRGQQVTLSCSPISGHRSVSWYQQTPGQGLQFLFEYFSETQRNKGNFPGRFSGRQFSNSRSEMNVSTLELGDSALYLCASSLQGSGSGNTIYFGEGSWLTVV.

V usage is TRBV19 and J usage is TRBJ2-7; 9 bases are shared with TRBD1. The CDR3 runs to 14 residues. J was trimmed by 2 bases and V by 5 bases; bases with no gene match: 4. Germline CDR1 reads LNHDA; CDR2 reads SQIVND (reference sequence). The CDR3 region has the DNA TGTGCCAGTAGTGGGACAGGGTCGGCCTACGAGCAGTACTTC. Its translation is CASSGTGSAYEQYF.

In this sample, this clone turned up once. The CDR3 loop reads CASSLPEGETRISTNYGYTF. CDR3 DNA: TGTGCCAGCAGTCTACCCGAGGGAGAAACTCGTATTAGCACTAACTATGGCTACACCTTC. The chain couples TRBV28 to TRBJ1-2; D ambiguous. V lost 5 bases and J 0 bases, leaving 28 bases between the germline ends. The CDR3 is made up of 20 amino acids. In germline, CDR1 is MDHEN, CDR2 SYDVKM.

The rearrangement uses TRBV5-8 and TRBJ2-7, with a tentative D call TRBD1 (6 bases). The CDR3 length is 15 residues. Looked up from germline, CDR1 is SGHTS and CDR2 is YDEGEE. Deletions cut 0 bases from V and 2 bases from J, with 12 bases between. CDR3 sequence: CASSLVGDNAYEQYF. CDR3 in DNA: TGTGCCAGCAGCTTGGTTGGGGACAATGCCTACGAGCAGTACTTC.

The chain joins TRBV2 to TRBJ2-1; TRBD2 matches 9 bases. Germline trimming cut 1 base from V and 6 bases from J; bases unmatched to any gene: 4. The CDR3 has 15 amino acids. Germline CDR1 and CDR2: SNHLY and FYNNEI. The CDR3 loop is CASSEGGTSLNEQFF. As DNA, the CDR3 is TGTGCCAGCAGTGAAGGTGGGACTAGCCTCAATGAGCAGTTCTTC.

The gene calls are TRBV11-2 and TRBJ1-2; TRBD1 might be the D (5 bases). V lost 0 bases to trimming and J lost 1 base, with 9 bases between them. Germline-derived CDR1 and CDR2 are SGHAT and FQNNGV. The CDR3 is 15 amino acids. The CDR3 protein is CASSLEAGNNYGYTF. CDR3 coding DNA: TGTGCCAGCAGCTTAGAGGCAGGGAATAACTATGGCTACACCTTC.

The V gene is TRBV10-3, the J gene TRBJ1-5; TRBD1 is a possible D gene (5 bases). The CDR3 sequence is 19 residues long. The germline gives CDR1 ENHRY, CDR2 SYGVKD. Trimming stripped 6 bases from V and 3 bases from J, with 27 bases between. CDR3 sequence (DNA): TGTGCCATCAGCGGGGCGGGGACCGACAGCGGGGGATTCAATCAGCCCCAGCATTTT. Translation gives CAISGAGTDSGGFNQPQHF.

This clone has only a few counts. The CDR3 is CSGPRIDEQYF. The DNA for the CDR3 is TGCAGTGGGCCTCGTATTGACGAGCAGTACTTC. The chain employs TRBV20-1 and TRBJ2-7; D is uncertain. The CDR3 contains 11 residues. Per the germline V gene, CDR1 is DFQATT and CDR2 is SNEGSKA (reference sequence). Trimming removed 7 bases from V and 5 bases from J, with 12 bases in between.

The V and J genes are TRBV6-5 and TRBJ2-1; 8 bases are a match to TRBD2. With V trimmed by 8 bases and J by 6 bases, 9 bases remained unmatched. Germline CDR1 reads MNHEY; CDR2 reads SVGAGI. CDR3 length: 14 amino acids. CDR3 bases: TGTGCCAGCGGCTCGGGAGGGACCATCAATGAGCAGTTCTTC. Its protein product is CASGSGGTINEQFF.

On this clone: The sample has other DNA sequences that encode this CDR3 too. The chain recombines TRBV2 with TRBJ2-5, with 7 bases fitting TRBD2. V trimming: 7 bases; J trimming: 2 bases; junction bases outside the gene matches: 10. CDR1 and CDR2 (germline): SNHLY, FYNNEI. This CDR3 comprises 15 residues. CDR3 residues: CASIRAGLGQETQYF. The CDR3 DNA sequence: TGTGCCAGCATTAGAGCGGGATTGGGTCAAGAGACCCAGTACTTC.

This clone was seen more than once but under ten times. The chain has TRBV6-1 and TRBJ1-1; D is unresolved. This CDR3 is built from 14 residues. Trimming took 4 bases from V and 7 from J, leaving 16 bases between them. Germline V CDR1 and CDR2: MNHNS, SASEGT. CDR3 residues: CASSVYGSRGEAFF. Here the CDR3 DNA reads TGTGCCAGCAGTGTCTATGGGTCGCGAGGTGAAGCTTTCTTT.

This chain connects TRBV13 to TRBJ2-3, with 9 nucleotides matching TRBD2. The length of the CDR3 is 17 residues. Germline-derived CDR1 and CDR2 are PRHDT and FYEKMQ (reference sequence). V was pared by 1 base and J by 3 bases, with 8 bases of the junction left unmatched. CDR3 DNA: TGTGCCAGCAGCTTAGACCGTAGCGGGGGAGGTACAGATACGCAGTATTTT. Residues: CASSLDRSGGGTDTQYF.